The entry below describes one TCR beta chain. Its binding antigen is unknown. There are no base qualities to consult, and no much larger clone falls within one base. To prepare the library, RT-PCR was applied. The listed sequencing device is Illumina HiSeq 2500. TCRdb took the public reads, trimmed them with fastp at Q25, ran MiXCR for clone calling and kept in-frame beta chains. Entries that share a CDR3 protein sequence are merged under the most common genes and DNA. Counted in this sample were 500,000 to 600,000 distinct CDR3 sequences; 16% of them appeared once. The ten biggest clones cover over 2.5% of the sample. This specimen comes from a study of response to subunit inactivated influenza vaccine (dated by TCRdb to about 2018). Context from the whole study: The study used deep quantitative T cell receptor repertoire profiling to track responses to a trivalent subunit inactivated influenza vaccine.

General study outcomes and caveats: According to the authors, only a limited number of new T cells may be recruited by each seasonal influenza vaccination.

The germline V gene (reference sequence) specifies DFQATT as CDR1 and SNEGSKA as CDR2. From its cysteine to its phenylalanine, the CDR3 spans 16 amino acids. Solely the CDR3 DNA is kept, with 48 bases framed from the first base. V and J lose 5 bases and 2 bases, and a span of 19 bases separates them. In this chain, TRBV20-1 is recombined with TRBJ2-1; the D call is tentative, TRBD1 or TRBD2, as each matches 7 bases. The TCR sequence derives from a man between 50 and 70 years old who received an inactivated influenza vaccine. Donor details come from another sample of the same person, matched by shared clones. The material was CD4+ T cells sorted from PBMCs, obtained around 25 months after vaccination. The DNA is as follows: TGCAGTGCTGCTAACAGGGGAGGGGACGCCTACAATGAGCAGTTCTTC. Its translation is CSAANRGGDAYNEQFF.